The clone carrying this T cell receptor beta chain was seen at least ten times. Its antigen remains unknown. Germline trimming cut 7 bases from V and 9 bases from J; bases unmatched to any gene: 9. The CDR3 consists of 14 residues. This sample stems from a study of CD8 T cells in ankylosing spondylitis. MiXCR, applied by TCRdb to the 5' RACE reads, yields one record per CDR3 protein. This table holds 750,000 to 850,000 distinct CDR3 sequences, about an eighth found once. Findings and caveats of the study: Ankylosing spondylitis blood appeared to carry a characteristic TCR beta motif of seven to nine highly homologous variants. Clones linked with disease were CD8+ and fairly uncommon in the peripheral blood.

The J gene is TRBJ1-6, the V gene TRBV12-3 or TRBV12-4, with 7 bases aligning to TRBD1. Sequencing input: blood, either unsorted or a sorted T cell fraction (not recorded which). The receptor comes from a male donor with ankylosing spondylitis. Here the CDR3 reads CASKRTGRVSPLHF. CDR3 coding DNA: TGTGCCAGCAAGAGGACAGGAAGGGTTTCACCCCTCCACTTT.